This T cell receptor (beta chain) stems from a study of shared clonotypes between healthy human individuals. Study-wide findings and caveats: An expected dependence of interdonor clonotype sharing on sequencing depth was noted. The authors sampled blood alone, and tissue repertoires likely differ.

It was 150 to 200 ng DNA, 30,000 or so T cell genomes, that sorted-subset replicate PCRs used. Clones were sequenced by immunoSEQ multiplex PCR, and TCRdb holds only the in-frame ones, with some missing. The sample includes millions of clones, around 95% of them seen just once. As regards this clone: Its specificity is unknown.

Trimming shortened V by 5 bases and J by 6 bases, and 6 bases separated the two germline ends. The germline V gene has CDR1 KGHSH and CDR2 LQKENI. The CDR3 is 11 amino acids. The sequenced sample consisted of naive CD4+ T cells sorted from blood. Regarding subset: CD45RA+ positively selected. The TCR sequence derives from a man aged 18 to 35 in good health. The rearrangement uses TRBV18 and TRBJ2-3, with no clear D. The CDR3 nucleotides read TGTGCCAGCTCATCGTTGGATACGCAGTATTTT. Translated: CASSSLDTQYF.